This T cell receptor (beta chain) was captured by sequencing in a study of blood T cell repertoires in COVID-19. About the study: Samples came from the United States, Italy and Spain, spanning acute and convalescent COVID-19. T cells, B-cell-depleted T cells, or PBMCs provided the cDNA or gDNA that served as material.

How the authors handled the data: Amplification of reference gene primers was used by the study to estimate nucleated cell counts. Some clones are missing from TCRdb's copy, which holds only in-frame ones; the method was immunoSEQ multiplex PCR. V, J and clone size are taken as reported in that table, and D and trimming were inferred from the DNA itself. In the table there are 90,000 to 100,000 clones, roughly 84% of which are singletons. The ends were cut back, 3 bases at V and 2 bases at J, with 10 bases in the middle. The germline V gene encodes CDR1 MRHNA and CDR2 SNTAGT. CDR3 size: 14 residues. This chain connects TRBV6-4 to TRBJ1-1; D possibly corresponds to TRBD1 (5 bases). This receptor was identified in a man aged 55-75 years with acute or convalescent COVID-19. The specimen sequenced was peripheral blood. The DNA of the CDR3 is TGTGCCAGCAGTGAACAAGACAGAAACACTGAAGCTTTCTTT. It codes for CASSEQDRNTEAFF.